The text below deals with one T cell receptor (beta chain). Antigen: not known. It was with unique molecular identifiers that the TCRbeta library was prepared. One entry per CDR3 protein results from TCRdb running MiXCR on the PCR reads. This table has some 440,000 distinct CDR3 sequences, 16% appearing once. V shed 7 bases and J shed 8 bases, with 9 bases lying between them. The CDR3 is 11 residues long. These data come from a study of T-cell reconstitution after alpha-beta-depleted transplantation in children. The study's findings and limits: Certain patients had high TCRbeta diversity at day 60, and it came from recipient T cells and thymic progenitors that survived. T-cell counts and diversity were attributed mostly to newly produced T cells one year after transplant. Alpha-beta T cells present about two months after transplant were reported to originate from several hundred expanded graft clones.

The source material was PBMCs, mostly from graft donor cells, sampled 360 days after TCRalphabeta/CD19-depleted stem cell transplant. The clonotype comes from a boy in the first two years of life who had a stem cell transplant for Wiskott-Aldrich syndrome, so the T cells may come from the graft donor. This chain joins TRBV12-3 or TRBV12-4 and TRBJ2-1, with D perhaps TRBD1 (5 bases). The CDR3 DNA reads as TGTGCCAGCACCCAGGGTTATGAGCAGTTCTTC. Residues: CASTQGYEQFF.